A single sample is the source of the 6 T cell receptor beta chains below, sequenced in a study of response to subunit inactivated influenza vaccine. TCRdb reprocessed the RT-PCR reads via MiXCR and lists one record per CDR3 protein. In the table there are about half a million distinct CDR3 sequences, around 8% of which are singletons. This specimen was PBMCs from blood, taken about 23 months after vaccination. These receptors originate from a man aged 45-69 years who received an inactivated influenza vaccine.

The CDR3 sequence is CASSLTSGPGGQETQYF. DNA of the CDR3: TGTGCCAGCAGCTTGACTAGCGGGCCAGGAGGTCAAGAGACCCAGTACTTC. The genes are TRBV5-6 and TRBJ2-5; 9 nucleotides line up with TRBD2. V trimming: 1 base; J trimming: 2 bases; junction bases outside the gene matches: 9. CDR1 and CDR2 from the germline V gene are SGHDT and YYEEEE. This CDR3 spans 17 amino acids.

This clonotype was counted only a few times. DNA for the CDR3: TGCGCCAGCAGCCAAGATCAGGCCGGCCAGCCTACGATCTCTGGAAACACCATATATTTT. This sequence encodes CASSQDQAGQPTISGNTIYF. The chain recombines TRBV4-3 with TRBJ1-3; D uncertain. Germline V CDR1 and CDR2: LGHNA, YSLEER. The germline V and J ends were trimmed by 0 bases and 0 bases, with 21 bases remaining between them. This CDR3 region has 20 residues.

Many counts were recorded for this clonotype. The chain recombines TRBV11-2 with TRBJ2-4, with 9 positions matching TRBD2. This CDR3 is built from 17 residues. The V segment lost 5 bases and the J segment 0 bases; nucleotides outside the gene matches: 8. The V gene's germline CDR1 is SGHAT and CDR2 FQNNGV. CDR3 nucleotides: TGTGCCAGCAGCAAAATTAGCGGGAGTCTAGCCAAAAACATTCAGTACTTC. This translates into CASSKISGSLAKNIQYF. Looking up the rest from reference TRBV11-2 and TRBJ2-4 gives the full variable domain: EAGVAQSPRYKIIEKRQSVAFWCNPISGHATLYWYQQILGQGPKLLIQFQNNGVVDDSQLPKDRFSAERLKGVDSTLKIQPAKLEDSAVYLCASSKISGSLAKNIQYFGAGTRLSVL.

The chain combines TRBV25-1 with TRBJ1-1; the match to TRBD1 covers 7 bases. The V gene's germline CDR1 is MGHDK and CDR2 SYGVNS. The CDR3 loop spans 14 amino acids. Trimming took 4 bases from V and 4 from J; bases not matched to a gene: 6. In DNA, the CDR3 is TGTGCCAGCAGTGCCCCGACAGGGCTCACTGAAGCTTTCTTT. It translates to CASSAPTGLTEAFF.

This clonotype was seen a handful of times. The V gene is TRBV5-8, the J gene TRBJ2-7, with D perhaps being TRBD1 or TRBD2 (5 bases each). The CDR3 is 17 residues long. V lost 2 bases and J 1 base, leaving 19 bases between the germline ends. Germline CDR1 and CDR2: SGHTS and YDEGEE. The DNA of the CDR3 is TGTGCCAGCAGCTTACCTTCGGGGCTAGAAGGGTCCTACGAGCAGTACTTC. It encodes CASSLPSGLEGSYEQYF.

This clonotype was counted at least ten times. The chain carries TRBV20-1 and TRBJ2-1; D is unresolved. V gave up 1 base and J gave up 4 bases, with 11 bases separating them. The germline gives CDR1 DFQATT, CDR2 SNEGSKA (reference sequence). The CDR3 runs 14 residues. CDR3 DNA: TGCAGTGCTAGAGCCTCCCTTAAATACAATGAGCAGTTCTTC. The encoded protein is CSARASLKYNEQFF.